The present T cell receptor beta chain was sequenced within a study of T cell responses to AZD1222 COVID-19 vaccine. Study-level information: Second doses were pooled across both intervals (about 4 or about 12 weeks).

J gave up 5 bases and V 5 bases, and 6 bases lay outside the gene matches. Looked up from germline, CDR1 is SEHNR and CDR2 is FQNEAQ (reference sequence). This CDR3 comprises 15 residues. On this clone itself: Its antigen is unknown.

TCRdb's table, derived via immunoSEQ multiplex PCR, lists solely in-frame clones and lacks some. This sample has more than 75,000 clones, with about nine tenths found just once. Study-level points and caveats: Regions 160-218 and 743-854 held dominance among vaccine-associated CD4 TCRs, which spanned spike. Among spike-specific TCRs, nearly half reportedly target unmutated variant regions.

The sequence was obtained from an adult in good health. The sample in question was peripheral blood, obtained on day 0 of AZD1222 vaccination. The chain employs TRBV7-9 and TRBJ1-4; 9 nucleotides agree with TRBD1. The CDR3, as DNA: TGTGCCAGCAGCCCGCCCGGGACAGGGAATGAAAAACTGTTTTTT. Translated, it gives CASSPPGTGNEKLFF.